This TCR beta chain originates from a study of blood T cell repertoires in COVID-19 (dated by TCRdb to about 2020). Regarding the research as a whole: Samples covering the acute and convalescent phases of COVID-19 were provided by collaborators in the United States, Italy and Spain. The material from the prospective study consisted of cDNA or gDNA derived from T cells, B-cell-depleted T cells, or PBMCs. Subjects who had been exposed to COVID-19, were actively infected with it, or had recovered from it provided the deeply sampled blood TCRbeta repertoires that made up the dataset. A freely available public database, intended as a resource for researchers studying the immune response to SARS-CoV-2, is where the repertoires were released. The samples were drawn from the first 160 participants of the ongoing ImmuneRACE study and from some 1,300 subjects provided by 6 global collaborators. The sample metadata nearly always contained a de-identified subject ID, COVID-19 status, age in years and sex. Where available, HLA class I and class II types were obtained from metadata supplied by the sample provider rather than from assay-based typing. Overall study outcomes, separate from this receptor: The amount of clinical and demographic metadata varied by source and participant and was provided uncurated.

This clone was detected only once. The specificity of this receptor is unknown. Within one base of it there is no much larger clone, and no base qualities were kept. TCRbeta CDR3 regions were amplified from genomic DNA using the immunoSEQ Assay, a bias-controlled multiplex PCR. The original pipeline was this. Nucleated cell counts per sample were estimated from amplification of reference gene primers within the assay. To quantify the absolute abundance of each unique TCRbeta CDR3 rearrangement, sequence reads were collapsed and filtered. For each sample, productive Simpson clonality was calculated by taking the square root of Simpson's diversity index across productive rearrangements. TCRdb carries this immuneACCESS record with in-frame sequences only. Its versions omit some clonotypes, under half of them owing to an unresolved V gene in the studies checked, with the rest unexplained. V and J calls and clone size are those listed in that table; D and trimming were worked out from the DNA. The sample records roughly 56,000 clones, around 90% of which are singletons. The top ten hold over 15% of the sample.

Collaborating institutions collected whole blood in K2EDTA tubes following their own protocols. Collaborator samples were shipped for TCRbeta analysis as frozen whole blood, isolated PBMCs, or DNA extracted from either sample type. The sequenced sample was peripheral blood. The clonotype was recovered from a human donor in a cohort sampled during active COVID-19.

In nucleotide form, the sequence is TGTGCCAGCAGTGAGTGGCAGGGGGGGAACACTGAAGCTTTCTTT. Its translation reads: CASSEWQGGNTEAFF. The chain employs TRBV2 and TRBJ1-1; 7 bases in between match TRBD1. The germline V gene yields SNHLY for CDR1 and FYNNEI for CDR2. Taken from cysteine to phenylalanine, the CDR3 has 15 residues. Of the read, only the CDR3 DNA is kept; its 45 bases are in frame from base 1. Ends trimmed: V by 3 bases, J by 1 base; bases unmatched to a gene: 5.